These 10 T cell receptor beta chains share one sample of origin, sequenced in a study of T cells in Graves' hyperthyroidism and ophthalmopathy. RNA transcripts served as the template for amplifying TCR beta CDR3 regions. HTBI primers were employed in a first-round RT-PCR of the TCR CDR3. MiXCR was run by TCRdb on the multiplex PCR reads, yielding one entry per CDR3 protein. Of around 440,000 distinct CDR3 sequences in the sample, 15% to 19% were seen once. The sequenced material came from blood. These receptors came from a young woman with Graves' hyperthyroidism.

There are a few counts of this clonotype. This sequence joins TRBV6-5 and TRBJ2-7; the D gene could be TRBD1 or TRBD2 (7 bases each). Germline V gives CDR1 MNHEY, CDR2 SVGAGI. The CDR3 totals 18 residues. Between the trimmed V and J ends, which lost 2 bases and 3 bases, there was a span of 23 bases. CDR3 loop: CASSYRQGGTRAGYEQYF. In DNA, the CDR3 is TGTGCCAGCAGTTACAGGCAGGGGGGGACCCGGGCGGGCTACGAGCAGTACTTC.

At least ten counts were recorded for this clonotype. The chain is built from TRBV5-1 and TRBJ2-5; D not resolved. Trimming took off 0 bases at V and 2 bases at J, with 8 bases between the two ends. CDR3 length: 14 residues. Germline V gene sequence: CDR1 SGHRS, CDR2 YFSETQ. CDR3 bases: TGCGCCAGCAGCTTGGGACACCAACAAGAGACCCAGTACTTC. Protein product: CASSLGHQQETQYF.

This clonotype showed up just a few times. V usage is TRBV5-6 and J usage is TRBJ2-2; possibly TRBD1 for D (5 bases). The V gene's germline CDR1 is SGHDT and CDR2 YYEEEE. This CDR3 comprises 14 residues. The V end lost 4 bases, the J end lost 7 bases, and 14 bases lay between the germline ends. The CDR3 spells CASSQQVGVGELFF. In DNA, the CDR3 is TGTGCCAGCAGCCAACAGGTTGGGGTCGGGGAGCTGTTTTTT.

There are many counts of this clonotype. V is TRBV12-3 or TRBV12-4 and J is TRBJ2-1; perhaps TRBD2 as D (6 bases). The ends were cut back, 7 bases at V and 8 bases at J, with 18 bases in the middle. The CDR3 runs 14 residues. CDR3 region: CASTGTSLHDEQFF. Written as DNA, the CDR3 is TGTGCCAGCACCGGGACTTCTCTCCACGATGAGCAGTTCTTC.

In its sample, this clonotype was seen a few times. The V gene is TRBV5-1, the J gene TRBJ2-2; D uncertain. Germline lookup yields CDR1 SGHRS and CDR2 YFSETQ. V lost 4 bases and J 3 bases, leaving 13 bases between the germline ends. This CDR3 region has 15 residues. CDR3 protein: CASSLVHGYTGELFF. For the CDR3, the DNA is TGCGCCAGCAGCCTGGTCCACGGGTACACCGGGGAGCTGTTTTTT. The full variable domain, in which reference TRBV5-1 and TRBJ2-2 provide the parts outside the CDR3, is KAGVTQTPRYLIKTRGQQVTLSCSPISGHRSVSWYQQTPGQGLQFLFEYFSETQRNKGNFPGRFSGRQFSNSRSEMNVSTLELGDSALYLCASSLVHGYTGELFFGEGSRLTVL.

This clonotype was detected a few times. This chain joins TRBV5-1 and TRBJ1-4, with 9 nucleotides matching TRBD1. Germline assignment: CDR1 SGHRS and CDR2 YFSETQ. The ends lost 4 bases at V and 2 bases at J; junction bases unmatched: 6. The CDR3 runs 16 residues. The CDR3 protein is CASSPDRGRTNEKLFF. The CDR3 coding sequence is TGCGCCAGCAGCCCGGACAGGGGCCGGACTAATGAAAAACTGTTTTTT.

This clonotype was seen repeatedly, ten times or more. The chain has TRBV20-1 and TRBJ2-3, with 11 nucleotides matching TRBD2. From germline, CDR1 is DFQATT and CDR2 SNEGSKA (reference sequence). The V segment lost 4 bases and the J segment 2 bases; nucleotides outside the gene matches: 11. The CDR3 totals 17 residues. CDR3 sequence reads: CSAMTSGASFITDTQYF. The CDR3 DNA follows: TGCAGTGCTATGACTAGCGGGGCATCTTTTATCACAGATACGCAGTATTTT.

This clonotype was observed at least ten times. The rearrangement uses TRBV5-1 and TRBJ2-7; 7 bases line up with TRBD1. The ends lost 4 bases at V and 3 bases at J; junction bases unmatched: 7. CDR1 and CDR2 (germline): SGHRS, YFSETQ. The CDR3 is 14 amino acids. The CDR3 loop is CASSASGQHYEQYF. The CDR3 nucleotides are TGCGCCAGCAGCGCCTCGGGACAGCACTACGAGCAGTACTTC.

This clonotype was seen at least ten times. The chain links TRBV6-1 to TRBJ1-1, with D unresolved. V was trimmed by 7 bases and J by 0 bases, leaving 15 bases between them. The CDR3 extends over 15 amino acids. Germline V lookup: CDR1 MNHNS, CDR2 SASEGT. This CDR3 is CASTYSRAVNTEAFF. CDR3 in DNA: TGTGCCAGCACCTACTCCCGGGCCGTGAACACTGAAGCTTTCTTT.

This clonotype was seen only a few times. The chain recombines TRBV6-1 with TRBJ1-2; 10 nucleotides match TRBD1. Germline CDR1 MNHNS, CDR2 SASEGT. The trim removed 3 bases at V and 6 bases at J, leaving 4 bases unmatched. There are 14 residues in the CDR3. In DNA, the CDR3 is TGTGCCAGCAGTGAGCCCGGGACAGGGGATGGCTACACCTTC. Translated: CASSEPGTGDGYTF.